The clone carrying this T cell receptor beta chain was observed a handful of times. Its matching antigen is unknown. This sample was taken from a study of human T cells and chemical hapten exposure. In the study overall: Per-sample TCR yield variability stemmed mainly from small pooled library volume differences.

Germline lookup yields CDR1 SGHTA and CDR2 FQGNSA. The ends were cut back, 5 bases at V and 5 bases at J, with 13 bases in the middle. The CDR3 is 14 amino acids. Study findings and constraints: There were significantly more large CDR3 similarity clusters among expanded TCRs than among controls.

Individual cDNA molecules in this library carried unique molecular identifiers. One entry per CDR3 protein results from TCRdb running MiXCR on the RACE reads. The data show some 84,000 distinct CDR3 sequences, around 9.3% seen once. Sample time point: patch test 2, 6 weeks after DPC sensitization. Treatment noted: therapeutic diphenylcyclopropenone sensitization with weekly scalp DPC. Blood collection happened ahead of applying each patch test. The clonotype originates from a woman aged 45-65 years with alopecia areata. Some clones in this sample may be carry-over from other donors' samples. The gene calls are TRBV7-2 and TRBJ2-4; D may match TRBD1 or TRBD2 (5 bases each). The sample consisted of whole blood, taken in connection with sensitization to the hapten diphenylcyclopropenone (DPC). The CDR3 is CASSRIRDQNIQYF. The CDR3 nucleotides are TGTGCCAGCAGCCGTATCCGGGACCAAAACATTCAGTACTTC.